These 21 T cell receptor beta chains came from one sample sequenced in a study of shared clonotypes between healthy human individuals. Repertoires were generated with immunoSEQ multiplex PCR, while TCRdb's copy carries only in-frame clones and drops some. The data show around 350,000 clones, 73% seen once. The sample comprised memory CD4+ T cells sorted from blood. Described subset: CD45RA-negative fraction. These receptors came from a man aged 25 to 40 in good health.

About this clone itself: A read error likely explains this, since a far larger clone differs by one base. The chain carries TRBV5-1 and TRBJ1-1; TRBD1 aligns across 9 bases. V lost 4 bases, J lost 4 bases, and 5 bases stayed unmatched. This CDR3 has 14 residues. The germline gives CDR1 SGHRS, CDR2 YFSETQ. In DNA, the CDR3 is TGCGCCAGCAGCCTAACAGGGGGCGGCACTGAAGCTTTCTTT. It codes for CASSLTGGGTEAFF.

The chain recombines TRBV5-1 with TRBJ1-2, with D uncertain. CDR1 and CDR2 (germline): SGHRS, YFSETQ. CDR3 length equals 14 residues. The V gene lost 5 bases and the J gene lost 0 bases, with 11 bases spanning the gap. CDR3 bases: TGCGCCAGCAGATTTGACGGTACTAACTATGGCTACACCTTC. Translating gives CASRFDGTNYGYTF.

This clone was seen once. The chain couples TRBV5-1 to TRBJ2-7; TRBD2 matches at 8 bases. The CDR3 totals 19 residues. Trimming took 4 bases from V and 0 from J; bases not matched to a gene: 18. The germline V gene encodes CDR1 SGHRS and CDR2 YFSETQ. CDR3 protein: CASSGRVAQEGLGSYEQYF. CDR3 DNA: TGCGCCAGCAGCGGGCGAGTAGCCCAGGAGGGACTAGGCTCCTACGAGCAGTACTTC.

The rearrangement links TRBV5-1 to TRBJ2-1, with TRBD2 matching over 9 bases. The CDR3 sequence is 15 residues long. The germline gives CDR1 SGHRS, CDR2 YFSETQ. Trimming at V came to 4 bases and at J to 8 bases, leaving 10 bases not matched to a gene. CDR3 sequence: CASSPGREGIHEQFF. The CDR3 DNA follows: TGCGCCAGCAGCCCAGGGCGGGAGGGCATCCATGAGCAGTTCTTC.

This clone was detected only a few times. Here the CDR3 DNA reads TGTGCCAGCAGCGACGGACGGCGGCCCCAGCATTTT. Its protein is CASSDGRRPQHF. The gene calls are TRBV9 and TRBJ1-5; D is ambiguous. The V gene's germline CDR1 is SGDLS and CDR2 YYNGEE. This CDR3 is 12 amino acids long. Trimming stripped 3 bases from V and 9 bases from J, with 10 bases between.

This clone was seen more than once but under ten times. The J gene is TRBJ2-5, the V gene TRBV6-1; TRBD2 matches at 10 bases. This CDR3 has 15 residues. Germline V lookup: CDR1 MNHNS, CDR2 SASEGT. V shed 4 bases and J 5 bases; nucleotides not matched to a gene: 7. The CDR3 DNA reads TGTGCCAGCAGTGGCCTAGCGGGAGAGCAGGAGACCCAGTACTTC. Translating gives CASSGLAGEQETQYF.

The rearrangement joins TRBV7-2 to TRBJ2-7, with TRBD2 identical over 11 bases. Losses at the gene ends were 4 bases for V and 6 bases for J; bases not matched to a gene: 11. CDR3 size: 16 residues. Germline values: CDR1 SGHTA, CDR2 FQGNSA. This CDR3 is CASSSQPGLAASEQYF. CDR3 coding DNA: TGTGCCAGCAGCTCTCAACCGGGACTAGCGGCGTCCGAGCAGTACTTC. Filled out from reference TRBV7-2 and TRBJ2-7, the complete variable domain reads GAGVSQSPSNKVTEKGKDVELRCDPISGHTALYWYRQSLGQGLEFLIYFQGNSAPDKSGLPSDRFSAERTGGSVSTLTIQRTQQEDSAVYLCASSSQPGLAASEQYFGPGTRLTVT.

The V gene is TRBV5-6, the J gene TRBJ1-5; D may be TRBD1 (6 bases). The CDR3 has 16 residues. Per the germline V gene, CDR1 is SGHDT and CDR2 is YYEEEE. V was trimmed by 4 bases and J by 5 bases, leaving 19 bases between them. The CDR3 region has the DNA TGTGCCAGCAGCAATCTACAGGGCGGTTGGGATCAGCCCCAGCATTTT. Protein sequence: CASSNLQGGWDQPQHF.

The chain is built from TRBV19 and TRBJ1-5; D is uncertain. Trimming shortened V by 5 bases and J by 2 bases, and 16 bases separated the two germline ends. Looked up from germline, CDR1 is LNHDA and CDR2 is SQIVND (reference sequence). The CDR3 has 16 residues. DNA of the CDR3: TGTGCCAGTAGTGAGTCGGGGAATTTTGGCAATCAGCCCCAGCATTTT. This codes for CASSESGNFGNQPQHF.

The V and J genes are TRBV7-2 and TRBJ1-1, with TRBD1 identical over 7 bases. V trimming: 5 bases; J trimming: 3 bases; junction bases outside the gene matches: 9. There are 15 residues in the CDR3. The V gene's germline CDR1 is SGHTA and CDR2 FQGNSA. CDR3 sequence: CASSKRQGMDTEAFF. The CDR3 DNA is TGTGCCAGCAGCAAAAGACAGGGAATGGACACTGAAGCTTTCTTT.

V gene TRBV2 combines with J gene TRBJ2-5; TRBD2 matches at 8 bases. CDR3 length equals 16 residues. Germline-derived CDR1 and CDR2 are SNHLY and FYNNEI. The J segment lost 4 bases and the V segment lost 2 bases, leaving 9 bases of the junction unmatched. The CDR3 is CASSERMGLGGETQYF. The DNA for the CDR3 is TGTGCCAGCAGTGAACGAATGGGACTAGGAGGAGAGACCCAGTACTTC.

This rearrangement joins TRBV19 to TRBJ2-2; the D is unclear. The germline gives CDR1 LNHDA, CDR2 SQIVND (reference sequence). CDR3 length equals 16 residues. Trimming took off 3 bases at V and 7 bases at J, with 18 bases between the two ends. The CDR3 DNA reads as TGTGCCAGTAGTATTCTATCCTCCCGGTCAGGCGGGGAGCTGTTTTTT. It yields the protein CASSILSSRSGGELFF.

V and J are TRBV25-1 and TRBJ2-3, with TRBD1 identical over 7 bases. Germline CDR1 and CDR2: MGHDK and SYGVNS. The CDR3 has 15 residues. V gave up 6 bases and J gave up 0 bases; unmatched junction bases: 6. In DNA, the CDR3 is TGTGCCAGCAGCGCCAGGGGGTTCAGCACAGATACGCAGTATTTT. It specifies CASSARGFSTDTQYF.

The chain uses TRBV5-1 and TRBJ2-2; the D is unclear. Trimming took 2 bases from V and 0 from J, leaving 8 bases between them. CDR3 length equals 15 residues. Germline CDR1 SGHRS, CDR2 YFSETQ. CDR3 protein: CASSFLPSNTGELFF. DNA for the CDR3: TGCGCCAGCAGCTTTCTCCCCTCGAACACCGGGGAGCTGTTTTTT.

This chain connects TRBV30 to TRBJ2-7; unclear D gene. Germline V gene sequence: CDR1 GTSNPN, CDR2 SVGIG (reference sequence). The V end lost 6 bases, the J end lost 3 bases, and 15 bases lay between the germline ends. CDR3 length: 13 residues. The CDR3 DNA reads TGTGCCTGTACTGGGCGGAGCCTCTACGAGCAGTACTTC. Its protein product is CACTGRSLYEQYF.

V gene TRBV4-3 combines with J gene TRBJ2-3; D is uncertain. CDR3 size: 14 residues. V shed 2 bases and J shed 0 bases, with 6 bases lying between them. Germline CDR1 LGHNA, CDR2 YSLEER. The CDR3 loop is CASSQSASTDTQYF. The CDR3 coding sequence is TGCGCCAGCAGCCAATCGGCTAGCACAGATACGCAGTATTTT.

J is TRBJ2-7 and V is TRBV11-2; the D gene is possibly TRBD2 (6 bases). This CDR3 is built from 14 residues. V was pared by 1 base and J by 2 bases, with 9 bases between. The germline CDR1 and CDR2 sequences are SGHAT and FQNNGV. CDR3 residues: CASSLAGGPYEQYF. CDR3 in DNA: TGTGCCAGCAGCTTAGCCGGGGGACCCTACGAGCAGTACTTC.

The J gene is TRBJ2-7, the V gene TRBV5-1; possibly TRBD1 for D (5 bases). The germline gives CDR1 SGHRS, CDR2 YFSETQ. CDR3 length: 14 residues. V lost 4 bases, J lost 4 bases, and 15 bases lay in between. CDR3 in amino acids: CASSPRQILYEQYF. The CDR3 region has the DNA TGCGCCAGCAGCCCGCGACAGATTCTATACGAGCAGTACTTC.

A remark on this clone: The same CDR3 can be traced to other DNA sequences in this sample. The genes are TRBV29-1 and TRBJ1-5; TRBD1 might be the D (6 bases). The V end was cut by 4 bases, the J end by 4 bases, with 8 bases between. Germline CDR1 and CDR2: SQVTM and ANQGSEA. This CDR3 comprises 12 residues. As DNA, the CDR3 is TGCAGCGTTGGAGGGGGAAATCAGCCCCAGCATTTT. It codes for CSVGGGNQPQHF.

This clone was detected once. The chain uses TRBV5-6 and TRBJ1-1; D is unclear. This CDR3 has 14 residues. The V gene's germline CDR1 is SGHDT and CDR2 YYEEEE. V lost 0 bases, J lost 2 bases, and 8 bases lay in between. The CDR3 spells CASSLGRRNTEAFF. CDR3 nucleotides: TGTGCCAGCAGCTTGGGGCGGAGAAACACTGAAGCTTTCTTT. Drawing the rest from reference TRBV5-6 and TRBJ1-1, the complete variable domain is DAGVTQSPTHLIKTRGQQVTLRCSPKSGHDTVSWYQQALGQGPQFIFQYYEEEERQRGNFPDRFSGHQFPNYSSELNVNALLLGDSALYLCASSLGRRNTEAFFGQGTRLTVV.

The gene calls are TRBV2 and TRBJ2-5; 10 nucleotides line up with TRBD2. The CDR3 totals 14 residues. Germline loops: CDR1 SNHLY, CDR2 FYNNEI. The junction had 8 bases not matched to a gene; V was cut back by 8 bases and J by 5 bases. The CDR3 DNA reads TGTGCCAGCGCTCAACTAGCGGGATTTGAGACCCAGTACTTC. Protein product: CASAQLAGFETQYF.